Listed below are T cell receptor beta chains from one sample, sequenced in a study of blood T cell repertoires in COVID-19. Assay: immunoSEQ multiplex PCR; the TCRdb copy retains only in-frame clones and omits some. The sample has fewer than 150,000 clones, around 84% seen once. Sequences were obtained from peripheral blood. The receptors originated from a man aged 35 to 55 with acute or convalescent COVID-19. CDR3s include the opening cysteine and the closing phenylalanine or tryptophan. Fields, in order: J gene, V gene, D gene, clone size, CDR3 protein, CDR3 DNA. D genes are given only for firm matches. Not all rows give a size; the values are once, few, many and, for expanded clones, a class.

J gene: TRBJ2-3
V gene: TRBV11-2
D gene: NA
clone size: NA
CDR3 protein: CASSLDAPAGYHTDTQYF
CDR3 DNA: TGTGCCAGCAGCTTAGATGCCCCAGCCGGGTACCATACAGATACGCAGTATTTT

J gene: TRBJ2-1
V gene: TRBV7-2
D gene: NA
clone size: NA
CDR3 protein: CASSLRIMGGNEQFF
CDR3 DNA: TGTGCCAGCAGCTTAAGAATCATGGGAGGCAATGAGCAGTTCTTC

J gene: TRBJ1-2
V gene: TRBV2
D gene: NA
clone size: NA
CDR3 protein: CASSLTGFRGYTF
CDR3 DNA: TGTGCCAGCAGTCTAACAGGGTTCCGAGGCTACACCTTC

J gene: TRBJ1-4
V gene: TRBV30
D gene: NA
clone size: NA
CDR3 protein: CACEATPTNEKLFF
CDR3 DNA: TGTGCCTGCGAGGCCACGCCAACTAATGAAAAACTGTTTTTT

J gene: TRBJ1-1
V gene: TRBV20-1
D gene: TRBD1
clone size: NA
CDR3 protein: CSASAFSGTAEAFF
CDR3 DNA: TGCAGTGCTAGTGCGTTTTCGGGGACAGCCGAAGCTTTCTTT

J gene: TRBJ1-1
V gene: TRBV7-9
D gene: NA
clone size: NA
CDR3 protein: CASSFGTGTEAFF
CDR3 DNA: TGTGCCAGCAGCTTCGGAACAGGGACTGAAGCTTTCTTT

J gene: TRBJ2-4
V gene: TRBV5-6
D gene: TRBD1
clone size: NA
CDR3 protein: CASSVDRGRDIQYF
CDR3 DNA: TGTGCCAGCAGCGTGGACAGGGGGCGGGACATTCAGTACTTC

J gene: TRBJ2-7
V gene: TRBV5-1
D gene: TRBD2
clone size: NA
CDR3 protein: CASSLLAGGTSYEQYF
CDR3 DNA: TGCGCCAGCAGCTTACTAGCGGGGGGGACGTCCTACGAGCAGTACTTC

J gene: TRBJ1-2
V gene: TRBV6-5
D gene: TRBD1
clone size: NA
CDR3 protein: CASDSSGTGFGYTF
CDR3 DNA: TGTGCCAGTGATTCCTCCGGGACAGGGTTCGGCTACACCTTC

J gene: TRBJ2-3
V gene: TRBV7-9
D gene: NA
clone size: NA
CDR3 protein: CASSLQVDTQYF
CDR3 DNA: TGTGCCAGCAGCTTACAGGTAGATACGCAGTATTTT

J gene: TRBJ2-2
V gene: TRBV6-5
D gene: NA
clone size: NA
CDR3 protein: CASSKSGAAGELFF
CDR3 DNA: TGTGCCAGCAGTAAATCAGGGGCGGCCGGGGAGCTGTTTTTT

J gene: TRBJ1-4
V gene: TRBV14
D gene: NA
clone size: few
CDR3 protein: CASSPDTSTNEKLFF
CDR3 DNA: TGTGCCAGCAGCCCGGACACCTCAACTAATGAAAAACTGTTTTTT

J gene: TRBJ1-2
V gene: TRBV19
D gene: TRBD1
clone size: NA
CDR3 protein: CASSMVRDRVGGYTF
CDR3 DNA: TGTGCCAGTAGTATGGTCCGGGACAGGGTCGGAGGCTACACCTTC

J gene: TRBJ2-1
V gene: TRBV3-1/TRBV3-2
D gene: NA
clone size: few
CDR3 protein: CASSQTRNEQFF
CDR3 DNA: TGTGCCAGCAGCCAAACACGCAATGAGCAGTTCTTC

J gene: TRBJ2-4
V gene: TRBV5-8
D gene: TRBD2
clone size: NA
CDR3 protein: CASSSTSGARGNIQYF
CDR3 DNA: TGTGCCAGCAGCTCGACTAGCGGGGCAAGGGGAAACATTCAGTACTTC

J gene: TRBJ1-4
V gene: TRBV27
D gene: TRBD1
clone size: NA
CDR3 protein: CAALGTGGLKLFF
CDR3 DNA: TGTGCCGCTCTCGGGACAGGGGGCCTCAAACTGTTTTTT

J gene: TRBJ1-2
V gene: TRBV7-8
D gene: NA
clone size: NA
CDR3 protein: CASSLGRIVGANYGYTF
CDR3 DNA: TGTGCCAGCAGCTTAGGTCGCATAGTGGGAGCTAACTATGGCTACACCTTC

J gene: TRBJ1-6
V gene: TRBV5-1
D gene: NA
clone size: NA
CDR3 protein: CASRLSAGPEYALHF
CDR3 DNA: TGCGCCAGCAGACTCAGTGCAGGCCCGGAATACGCCCTCCACTTT

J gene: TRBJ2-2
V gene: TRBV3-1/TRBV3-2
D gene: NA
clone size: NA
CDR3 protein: CASSRGGNTGELFF
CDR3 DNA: TGTGCCAGCAGCCGAGGGGGGAACACCGGGGAGCTGTTTTTT